This note documents a single T cell receptor (beta chain) sequence. One junction end does not reproduce the germline sequence, and a read error may be involved. The data originate from a study of OX40 agonist ivuxolimab in advanced cancers. Study background: Among those enrolled, mean age was about 60 years (range roughly 23 to 79) and approximately 83% were male.

With autoimmune disease history or systemic immunosuppression, patients were excluded. CDR1 is SGDLS, CDR2 YYNGEE, per germline. This CDR3 is built from 13 residues. The repertoire was sequenced with immunoSEQ multiplex PCR; TCRdb's copy has only in-frame clones and lacks some. The sample holds tens of thousands of clones, 70% to 90% seen once. This sequence joins TRBV9 and TRBJ2-2; no definite D call. The input for sequencing was CD4+ or CD8+ T cells sorted from blood, taken in a trial of the OX40 agonist ivuxolimab. The source is an adult with an advanced solid tumor such as melanoma, head and neck, liver or kidney cancer. The CDR3 protein is CASSVAGTRELFF. In nucleotides, the CDR3 is TGTGCCAGCAGCGTAGCTGGCACCCGGGAGCTGTTTTTT.